One and the same sample provided the 9 T cell receptor beta chains below, sequenced in a study of blood T cell repertoires in COVID-19. This table comes from immunoSEQ multiplex PCR, and its TCRdb copy is limited to in-frame clones, with some not included. The sample yields some 130,000 clones, less than 90% seen once. The sample comprised PBMCs or T cells enriched from blood (not recorded which). Source of these receptors: a man aged 25 to 45 who had recovered from COVID-19.

This clone was counted only a few times. V is TRBV5-1 and J is TRBJ2-2; TRBD1 matches at 8 bases. The length of the CDR3 is 17 residues. J gave up 6 bases and V 0 bases, and 10 bases lay outside the gene matches. The germline CDR1 and CDR2 sequences are SGHRS and YFSETQ. The CDR3 nucleotides read TGCGCCAGCAGCTTGGTAAGGACAGGGTACCAAGCCGGGGAGCTGTTTTTT. The encoded protein is CASSLVRTGYQAGELFF.

This clone showed up just once. This chain joins TRBV5-1 and TRBJ2-5, with D perhaps matching TRBD2 (6 bases). V shed 4 bases and J shed 5 bases, with 15 bases lying between them. Germline loops: CDR1 SGHRS, CDR2 YFSETQ. The CDR3 is 14 amino acids. The DNA for the CDR3 is TGCGCCAGCAGCGGGAGGTCTGACATCGAGACCCAGTACTTC. This translates into CASSGRSDIETQYF.

The chain employs TRBV20-1 and TRBJ2-7; D gene unclear. The V end lost 7 bases, the J end lost 4 bases, and 11 bases lay between the germline ends. This CDR3 has 11 amino acids. Germline V lookup: CDR1 DFQATT, CDR2 SNEGSKA (reference sequence). CDR3 DNA: TGCAGTGTCCCATCAACTTACGAGCAGTACTTC. Protein sequence: CSVPSTYEQYF.

This clone came up a few times. V gene TRBV4-1 combines with J gene TRBJ1-2; unclear D gene. Germline CDR1 MGHRA, CDR2 YSYEKL. Trimming took 6 bases from V and 8 from J, leaving 13 bases between them. The CDR3 loop spans 12 amino acids. CDR3 amino acids: CASRLPQPGYTF. The DNA for the CDR3 is TGCGCCAGCAGACTACCTCAACCAGGCTACACCTTC.

The DNA for the CDR3 is TGTGCCAGCAGTACCACAGGCAGAGACACTGAAGCTTTCTTT. Translated, it gives CASSTTGRDTEAFF. J is TRBJ1-1 and V is TRBV2, with D possibly being TRBD1 (5 bases). Trimming removed 5 bases at V and 3 bases at J, with 13 bases between. The CDR3 spans 14 residues. CDR1 and CDR2 (germline): SNHLY, FYNNEI.

CDR3 in DNA: TGTGCCAGCAGGGGACAGAACAATGAGCAGTTCTTC. This encodes CASRGQNNEQFF. This chain uses TRBV12-3 or TRBV12-4 with TRBJ2-1; 7 bases agree with TRBD1. The junction had 1 base not matched to a gene; V was cut back by 6 bases and J by 5 bases. The length of the CDR3 is 12 residues.

Comment on this clone: A junction boundary mismatches the germline segment, possibly from a read error. The CDR3 reads CASSEDRVGNQPQHF. DNA for the CDR3: TGTGCCAGCAGCGAAGACAGGGTCGGCAATCAGCCCCAGCATTTT. The genes are TRBV6-1 and TRBJ1-5; TRBD1 matches 7 bases. There are 15 residues in the CDR3. Germline assignment: CDR1 MNHNS and CDR2 SASEGT.

The V and J genes are TRBV10-2 and TRBJ2-2; D gene unclear. Trimming took off 0 bases at V and 5 bases at J, with 10 bases between the two ends. Per the germline V gene, CDR1 is WSHSY and CDR2 is SAAADI. The CDR3 extends over 15 amino acids. As DNA, the CDR3 is TGCGCCAGCAGTGAGTCGATACGAGGAACCGGGGAGCTGTTTTTT. Translated, it gives CASSESIRGTGELFF.

This sequence joins TRBV4-1 and TRBJ1-2, with D perhaps matching TRBD1 (5 bases). CDR1 and CDR2 (germline): MGHRA, YSYEKL. The CDR3 sequence is 15 residues long. Trimming removed 2 bases from V and 3 bases from J, with 13 bases in between. CDR3 amino acids: CASSQPPDKDYGYTF. The DNA for the CDR3 is TGCGCCAGCAGCCAACCCCCGGACAAGGACTATGGCTACACCTTC.